Below, one TCR beta chain is given with its context. Antigen specificity is unknown. The junction and the germline gene differ at one end; a read error may be behind it. The entry originates in a study of blood T cells in healthy people across ages. The wider study: About one barcoded beta molecule per two T cells came from capture by template switching. Study-wide findings and caveats: The recorded TCR beta diversity per million T cells decreased in a roughly linear manner with age.

PCR was performed a second time for about 6 to 12 cycles using a sample-barcoded 5' primer and a J-beta primer mix. In TCRdb, the 5' RACE reads were re-called with MiXCR into one record per CDR3 protein. The data contain about 810,000 distinct CDR3 sequences, around 36% of them seen just once; the ten biggest clones take up over 10%. Every donor provided roughly 10 milliliters of peripheral blood. The sequence was obtained from a man aged 18 to 29 in good health. Sample: blood.

The CDR3 loop is CASSVTGARNRPQHF. CDR3 coding DNA: TGTGCCAGCAGTGTAACAGGGGCTCGCAATCGGCCCCAGCATTTT. This chain joins TRBV12-3 or TRBV12-4 and TRBJ1-5, with 7 positions matching TRBD1. This CDR3 contains 15 residues.